These 32 T cell receptor beta chains originate from one sample sequenced in a study of blood T cell repertoires in COVID-19. Assay: immunoSEQ multiplex PCR; the TCRdb copy retains only in-frame clones and omits some. The sample has about 200,000 clones, 75% to 95% seen once. The source material was peripheral blood. The receptor set was obtained from a man over 45 with acute or convalescent COVID-19.

The V and J genes are TRBV30 and TRBJ1-3, with 8 bases identical to TRBD1. V was clipped by 5 bases and J by 0 bases; unmatched bases: 6. This CDR3 is 15 amino acids long. CDR1 is GTSNPN, CDR2 SVGIG, per germline (reference sequence). The CDR3 sequence: CAWDPDRASGNTIYF. The CDR3 DNA is TGTGCCTGGGACCCGGACAGGGCCTCTGGAAACACCATATATTTT.

The genes are TRBV4-2 and TRBJ2-5, with 8 bases fitting TRBD1. V lost 6 bases, J lost 4 bases, and 10 bases stayed unmatched. The CDR3 runs 15 residues. Germline loops: CDR1 LGHNA, CDR2 YNFKEQ. The CDR3 reads CASRPKDRAGETQYF. The DNA of the CDR3 is TGTGCCAGCAGACCCAAGGACAGGGCCGGAGAGACCCAGTACTTC.

The chain uses TRBV6-5 and TRBJ1-4, with 7 bases identical to TRBD1. Germline assignment: CDR1 MNHEY and CDR2 SVGAGI. The V segment lost 2 bases and the J segment 8 bases; nucleotides outside the gene matches: 8. The CDR3 is 15 amino acids. CDR3 in DNA: TGTGCCAGCAGTTACAGCGAGACAGGGCGGGAAAAACTGTTTTTT. Its protein product is CASSYSETGREKLFF.

This rearrangement joins TRBV30 to TRBJ1-4; the match to TRBD1 covers 7 bases. The CDR3 extends over 15 amino acids. The germline gives CDR1 GTSNPN, CDR2 SVGIG (reference sequence). V shed 0 bases and J 4 bases; nucleotides not matched to a gene: 5. CDR3 bases: TGTGCCTGGAGTGTAAAGGGGGCTGTTAATGAAAAACTGTTTTTT. It translates to CAWSVKGAVNEKLFF.

The CDR3: CASSPNGGHNQPQHF. The CDR3 nucleotides read TGCGCCAGCAGCCCCAACGGGGGTCACAATCAGCCCCAGCATTTT. The chain links TRBV4-3 to TRBJ1-5, with a weak D call TRBD1 (5 bases). The CDR3 is 15 amino acids. Germline V gives CDR1 LGHNA, CDR2 YSLEER. The V end lost 4 bases, the J end lost 3 bases, and 13 bases lay between the germline ends.

This chain connects TRBV20-1 to TRBJ2-3; 8 nucleotides agree with TRBD2. Germline CDR1 DFQATT, CDR2 SNEGSKA (reference sequence). Trimming removed 3 bases from V and 0 bases from J; junction bases left unmatched: 5. The CDR3 totals 15 residues. CDR3 nucleotides: TGCAGTGCTAGTCTTGCGGGGGGTAGCACAGATACGCAGTATTTT. Translation gives CSASLAGGSTDTQYF.

The V call is TRBV5-1, the J call TRBJ2-2; TRBD1 agrees at 11 bases. V shed 3 bases and J 4 bases; nucleotides not matched to a gene: 5. Germline V gene sequence: CDR1 SGHRS, CDR2 YFSETQ. This CDR3 has 16 amino acids. CDR3 region: CASSYSGTGGTGELFF. CDR3 nucleotide sequence: TGCGCCAGCAGCTATTCCGGGACAGGGGGCACCGGGGAGCTGTTTTTT. Using reference TRBV5-1 and TRBJ2-2 for the parts outside the CDR3, the full variable domain is KAGVTQTPRYLIKTRGQQVTLSCSPISGHRSVSWYQQTPGQGLQFLFEYFSETQRNKGNFPGRFSGRQFSNSRSEMNVSTLELGDSALYLCASSYSGTGGTGELFFGEGSRLTVL.

This chain links TRBV15 with TRBJ2-1, with D perhaps matching TRBD1 (5 bases). Germline V CDR1 and CDR2: LNHNV, YYDKDF (reference sequence). V was clipped by 0 bases and J by 8 bases, with 14 bases between them. This CDR3 has 15 amino acids. In DNA form, the CDR3 reads TGTGCCACCAGCAGAGAATTTCAGGGAAGGGATGAGCAGTTCTTC. Translation gives CATSREFQGRDEQFF.

The gene calls are TRBV4-2 and TRBJ1-5; possibly TRBD1 for D (6 bases). Trimming cost V 4 bases and J 6 bases, with 28 bases left between them. There are 19 residues in the CDR3. CDR1 and CDR2 (germline): LGHNA, YNFKEQ. As DNA, the CDR3 is TGTGCCAGCAGCCCCAAGGGGTTCCCGGCGGGGGCCTCAATTCAGCCCCAGCATTTT. It codes for CASSPKGFPAGASIQPQHF.

This chain joins TRBV15 and TRBJ2-7; 11 nucleotides match TRBD1. CDR3 length: 18 residues. V dropped 2 bases and J dropped 0; count of bases not matched to a gene: 9. Germline V gene data show CDR1 as LNHNV and CDR2 as YYDKDF (reference sequence). As DNA, the CDR3 is TGTGCCACCAGCAGATCCGGGACAGGGGGTTTTAGCTCCTACGAGCAGTACTTC. It yields the protein CATSRSGTGGFSSYEQYF.

For the CDR3, the DNA is TGTGCCAGCACACCGGTCGATCCCACCGGGGAGCTGTTTTTT. Translated, it gives CASTPVDPTGELFF. The chain joins TRBV6-5 to TRBJ2-2; D remains unclear. This CDR3 spans 14 amino acids. The germline CDR1 and CDR2 sequences are MNHEY and SVGAGI. Trimming took off 7 bases at V and 4 bases at J, with 13 bases between the two ends.

This clone came up a few times. V is TRBV10-3 and J is TRBJ1-1; D remains unclear. CDR3 length: 16 amino acids. Germline CDR1 and CDR2: ENHRY and SYGVKD. Trimming shortened V by 3 bases and J by 1 base, and 15 bases separated the two germline ends. The CDR3 is CAISDARFVENTEAFF. The CDR3 DNA reads TGTGCCATCAGTGATGCCAGGTTCGTTGAGAACACTGAAGCTTTCTTT.

J is TRBJ2-5 and V is TRBV13; D is undetermined. Germline values: CDR1 PRHDT, CDR2 FYEKMQ (reference sequence). Deletions cut 5 bases from V and 5 bases from J, with 3 bases between. This CDR3 spans 10 amino acids. CDR3: CASSPETQYF. The DNA for the CDR3 is TGTGCCAGCAGCCCGGAGACCCAGTACTTC.

The CDR3 loop is CAWSYQGDSPLHF. DNA for the CDR3: TGTGCCTGGAGTTACCAGGGGGATTCACCCCTCCACTTT. The chain is built from TRBV30 and TRBJ1-6, with 7 bases identical to TRBD1. Trimming cost V 2 bases and J 8 bases; bases outside gene matches: 3. This CDR3 has 13 residues. Germline V gene data show CDR1 as GTSNPN and CDR2 as SVGIG (reference sequence).

J is TRBJ1-6 and V is TRBV7-2; 7 bases are shared with TRBD1. The junction had 14 bases not matched to a gene; V was cut back by 5 bases and J by 10 bases. Germline assignment: CDR1 SGHTA and CDR2 FQGNSA. The CDR3 contains 16 residues. DNA of the CDR3: TGTGCCAGCAGCCAACGATCGACAGGGTTAGGGTCACCCCTCCACTTT. This gives the protein CASSQRSTGLGSPLHF.

The chain is built from TRBV4-1 and TRBJ1-4, with D uncertain. V lost 4 bases and J lost 4, with 7 bases in between. The CDR3 covers 13 residues. Per the germline V gene, CDR1 is MGHRA and CDR2 is YSYEKL. The CDR3 loop is CASSPPNNEKLFF. DNA for the CDR3: TGCGCCAGCAGCCCCCCTAATAATGAAAAACTGTTTTTT.

In this sample, this clone turned up once. The J gene is TRBJ1-2, the V gene TRBV24-1; TRBD1 is a possible D gene (5 bases). Germline V gene sequence: CDR1 KGHDR, CDR2 SFDVKD. CDR3 size: 13 residues. V lost 4 bases and J lost 8, with 13 bases in between. The CDR3 DNA reads as TGTGCCACCAGTGAAGGACCGGGGGGGGGCTACACCTTC. It encodes CATSEGPGGGYTF.

CDR3 nucleotides: TGTGCCAGCAGTTACTCACCGGGAGGCGGAGGATCTGAGCAGTTCTTC. Its translation is CASSYSPGGGGSEQFF. V and J are TRBV6-6 and TRBJ2-1; 7 bases are shared with TRBD2. This CDR3 has 16 amino acids. The germline V gene encodes CDR1 MNHNY and CDR2 SVGAGI (reference sequence). With 0 bases clipped from V and 9 bases from J, the junction kept 11 bases outside the gene matches.

Turning to this clone: Other DNA sequences within the sample encode an identical CDR3. The rearrangement uses TRBV29-1 and TRBJ1-5; D perhaps matches TRBD1 (5 bases). CDR1 and CDR2 (germline): SQVTM, ANQGSEA. The CDR3 runs to 13 residues. V lost 6 bases to trimming and J lost 5 bases, with 14 bases between them. The CDR3 sequence is CSVGGGDDQPQHF. The CDR3 region has the DNA TGCAGCGTGGGGGGTGGCGACGATCAGCCCCAGCATTTT.

This clone was seen once. The V call is TRBV7-3, the J call TRBJ2-3, with 8 nucleotides matching TRBD2. Looked up from germline, CDR1 is SGHTA and CDR2 is FQGTGA. Germline trimming cut 5 bases from V and 1 base from J; bases unmatched to any gene: 14. The CDR3 covers 18 residues. This chain's CDR3 is CASSPQLGGGFGTDTQYF. Written as DNA, the CDR3 is TGTGCCAGCAGCCCCCAGCTAGGCGGGGGGTTTGGCACAGATACGCAGTATTTT. The complete variable domain, with remaining parts taken from reference TRBV7-3 and TRBJ2-3, reads GAGVSQTPSNKVTEKGKYVELRCDPISGHTALYWYRQSLGQGPEFLIYFQGTGAADDSGLPNDRFFAVRPEGSVSTLKIQRTERGDSAVYLCASSPQLGGGFGTDTQYFGPGTRLTVL.

The rearrangement joins TRBV24-1 to TRBJ2-3; TRBD2 matches at 13 bases. Germline V gene data show CDR1 as KGHDR and CDR2 as SFDVKD. The CDR3 covers 17 residues. J lost 4 bases, V lost 2 bases, and 5 bases had no gene match. The chain's CDR3 is CATSDSWTSGSSDTQYF. CDR3 DNA sequence: TGTGCCACCAGTGATTCATGGACTAGCGGGAGTTCAGATACGCAGTATTTT.

The rearrangement uses TRBV12-3 or TRBV12-4 and TRBJ2-7; TRBD1 aligns across 7 bases. The CDR3 runs 13 residues. Unmatched junction bases numbered 3, after V lost 3 bases and J lost 4 bases. This chain's CDR3 is CASSFRGQYEQYV. CDR3 sequence (DNA): TGTGCCAGCAGTTTTAGGGGGCAGTACGAGCAGTACGTC.

This clone appeared a few times. The rearrangement uses TRBV7-9 and TRBJ1-4; 11 nucleotides agree with TRBD1. CDR1 and CDR2 (germline): SEHNR, FQNEAQ (reference sequence). This CDR3 region has 17 residues. J was trimmed by 7 bases and V by 6 bases; bases with no gene match: 13. CDR3 protein: CASSFYPGQGGSEKLFF. In nucleotides, the CDR3 is TGTGCCAGCAGTTTTTACCCGGGACAGGGGGGTTCTGAAAAACTGTTTTTT.

A single count supports this clone. J is TRBJ2-5 and V is TRBV24-1; TRBD2 might be the D (7 bases). Germline CDR1 reads KGHDR; CDR2 reads SFDVKD. This CDR3 contains 14 residues. With 5 bases removed from V and 5 bases from J, the gap between germline ends came to 14 bases. CDR3 sequence (DNA): TGTGCCACCAGTGTGGGAGGGGGACGGGAGACCCAGTACTTC. Translated: CATSVGGGRETQYF.

The V and J genes are TRBV2 and TRBJ1-5; 7 bases match TRBD1. The CDR3 extends over 14 amino acids. With V trimmed by 4 bases and J by 6 bases, 6 bases remained unmatched. Germline-derived CDR1 and CDR2 are SNHLY and FYNNEI. The CDR3 loop reads CASSGQGGSQPQHF. The CDR3 nucleotides read TGTGCCAGCAGTGGCCAGGGGGGTTCTCAGCCCCAGCATTTT.

In regard to this clone: Other DNA variants within this sample encode the same CDR3. The chain joins TRBV28 to TRBJ1-1; TRBD1 matches 7 bases. The CDR3 runs to 15 residues. V dropped 2 bases and J dropped 0; count of bases not matched to a gene: 3. CDR1 and CDR2 from the germline V gene are MDHEN and SYDVKM. For the CDR3, the DNA is TGTGCCAGCAGTTTAGTTGACAGGGTGAACACTGAAGCTTTCTTT. Translated, it gives CASSLVDRVNTEAFF. Full variable domain (remainder filled in from reference TRBV28 and TRBJ1-1): DVKVTQSSRYLVKRTGEKVFLECVQDMDHENMFWYRQDPGLGLRLIYFSYDVKMKEKGDIPEGYSVSREKKERFSLILESASTNQTSMYLCASSLVDRVNTEAFFGQGTRLTVV.

The gene calls are TRBV5-4 and TRBJ2-5; no clear D. The length of the CDR3 is 12 residues. V shed 1 base and J shed 5 bases, with 6 bases lying between them. Germline V lookup: CDR1 SGHNT, CDR2 YYREEE (reference sequence). CDR3 nucleotide sequence: TGTGCCAGCAGCTTGTTGGGCGAGACCCAGTACTTC. Protein product: CASSLLGETQYF.

This chain uses TRBV9 with TRBJ1-4, with 7 positions matching TRBD1. CDR1 is SGDLS and CDR2 is YYNGEE in the germline V gene. The CDR3 has 14 amino acids. After removal of 3 bases from V and 5 bases from J, the junction contained 4 bases not matched to a gene. The CDR3: CASSAGTANEKLFF. CDR3 DNA: TGTGCCAGCAGCGCCGGGACAGCGAATGAAAAACTGTTTTTT.

The chain is built from TRBV6-6 and TRBJ1-4; no reliable D call. Germline values: CDR1 MNHNY, CDR2 SVGAGI (reference sequence). This CDR3 is 15 amino acids long. Trimming removed 7 bases from V and 3 bases from J, with 15 bases in between. CDR3 protein: CASTSRGGPNEKLFF. In nucleotides, the CDR3 is TGTGCCAGCACCAGCCGGGGAGGGCCTAATGAAAAACTGTTTTTT.

This sequence joins TRBV23-1 and TRBJ2-7; D perhaps matches TRBD2 (7 bases). TRBV23-1 qualifies as an ORF whose function is uncertain. The CDR3 contains 13 residues. The V and J ends lost 5 bases and 2 bases respectively, with 10 bases between them. The CDR3 DNA is TGCGCCAGCAGTGGGGGGGCCCCCTACGAGCAGTACTTC. It codes for CASSGGAPYEQYF.

The V gene is TRBV5-5, the J gene TRBJ1-4, with 7 bases fitting TRBD1. The CDR3 is made up of 14 amino acids. Per the germline V gene, CDR1 is SGHKS and CDR2 is YYEKEE (reference sequence). With 4 bases clipped from V and 7 bases from J, the junction kept 7 bases outside the gene matches. Here the CDR3 reads CASSPSDRPEKLFF. CDR3 bases: TGTGCCAGCAGCCCCTCGGACAGGCCTGAAAAACTGTTTTTT.

This rearrangement joins TRBV20-1 to TRBJ2-7, with D unclear. Deletions cut 1 base from V and 3 bases from J, with 4 bases between. This CDR3 has 11 residues. Germline V gene sequence: CDR1 DFQATT, CDR2 SNEGSKA (reference sequence). In DNA form, the CDR3 reads TGCAGTGCTAGAGGGAGCTACGAGCAGTACTTC. Its translation: CSARGSYEQYF.